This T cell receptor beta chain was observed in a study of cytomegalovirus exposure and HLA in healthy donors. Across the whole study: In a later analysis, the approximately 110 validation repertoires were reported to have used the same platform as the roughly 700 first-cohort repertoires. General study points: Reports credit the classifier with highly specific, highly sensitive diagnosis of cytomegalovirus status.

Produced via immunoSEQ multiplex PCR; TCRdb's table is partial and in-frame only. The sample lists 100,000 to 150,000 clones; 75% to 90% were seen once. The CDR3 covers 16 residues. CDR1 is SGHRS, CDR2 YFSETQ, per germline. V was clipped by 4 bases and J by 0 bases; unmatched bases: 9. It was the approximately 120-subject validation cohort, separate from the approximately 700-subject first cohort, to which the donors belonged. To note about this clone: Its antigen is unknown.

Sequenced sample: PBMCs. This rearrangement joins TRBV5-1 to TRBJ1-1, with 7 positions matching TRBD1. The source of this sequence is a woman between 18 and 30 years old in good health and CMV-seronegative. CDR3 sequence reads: CASSLRQGGMNTEAFF. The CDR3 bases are TGCGCCAGCAGCCTACGACAGGGAGGCATGAACACTGAAGCTTTCTTT.